The rows below give T cell receptor beta chains drawn from one sample of a study of early T cells in non-severe SARS-CoV-2 infection. TCRdb reprocessed the 5' RACE reads via MiXCR and lists one record per CDR3 protein. The table includes tens of thousands of distinct CDR3 sequences, around 5.8% detected once. The sequencing here drew on whole blood, taken at baseline. The receptors were sampled from an adult who was a healthcare worker with PCR-confirmed SARS-CoV-2 infection or an uninfected control (not recorded which). CDR3s include the opening cysteine and the closing phenylalanine or tryptophan. Each record gives: J gene, V gene, CDR3 protein.

>TRBJ2-3|TRBV10-3
CAISELRTSGSSTDTQYF
>TRBJ1-5|TRBV12-3/TRBV12-4
CASSLGGLDQPQHF
>TRBJ1-1|TRBV6-6
CASSPGGAGESTEAFF
>TRBJ2-5|TRBV3-1
CASSQVPGTGGREETQYF
>TRBJ1-4|TRBV7-4
CASIRADNEKLFF
>TRBJ2-7|TRBV18
CASSPRDRVSYEQYF
>TRBJ2-6|TRBV19
CASTKGPGANVLTF
>TRBJ1-1|TRBV4-3
CASSQDRTAGVAFF
>TRBJ1-2|TRBV7-2
CASRTWDRGAQGYGYTF
>TRBJ2-3|TRBV11-2
CASSSSGVTDTQYF
>TRBJ2-3|TRBV7-8
CATSPPSTDTQYF
>TRBJ2-3|TRBV20-1
CSAYSGMSTDTQYF
>TRBJ1-4|TRBV7-9
CASTQKTGWPEKLFF
>TRBJ2-7|TRBV6-6
CASSYSGQGIGEQYF
>TRBJ2-6|TRBV6-5
CASRPVGGYYSGANVLTF
>TRBJ2-6|TRBV7-3
CASSSSSTSGANVLTF
>TRBJ1-1|TRBV29-1
CSVPGRLQAWNTEAFF
>TRBJ2-5|TRBV6-2/TRBV6-3
CASSYWQGSPTQYF
>TRBJ2-7|TRBV12-3/TRBV12-4
CASSLSQVNEQYF
>TRBJ2-7|TRBV20-1
CSAKSRQHYEQYF
>TRBJ2-5|TRBV6-2/TRBV6-3
CASREYETQYF
>TRBJ2-1|TRBV20-1
CSATTSGGFNEQFF